The present TCR beta chain was sequenced within a study of blood T cell repertoires in COVID-19. This CDR3 spans 14 amino acids. Germline values: CDR1 SGHTA, CDR2 FQGNSA. V shed 5 bases and J shed 1 base, with 11 bases lying between them. TCRdb's copy holds only in-frame clones and misses some; the assay was immunoSEQ multiplex PCR. The sample consists of approximately 74,000 clones, roughly 90% of them appearing once. V gene TRBV7-2 combines with J gene TRBJ1-1; D is possibly TRBD1 (6 bases). The sequence was collected from a man between 70 and 80 years old with acute or convalescent COVID-19. Material for sequencing was peripheral blood. CDR3 in DNA: TGTGCCAGCAGCCTTCGGACAGAGAACACTGAAGCTTTCTTT. As protein: CASSLRTENTEAFF.